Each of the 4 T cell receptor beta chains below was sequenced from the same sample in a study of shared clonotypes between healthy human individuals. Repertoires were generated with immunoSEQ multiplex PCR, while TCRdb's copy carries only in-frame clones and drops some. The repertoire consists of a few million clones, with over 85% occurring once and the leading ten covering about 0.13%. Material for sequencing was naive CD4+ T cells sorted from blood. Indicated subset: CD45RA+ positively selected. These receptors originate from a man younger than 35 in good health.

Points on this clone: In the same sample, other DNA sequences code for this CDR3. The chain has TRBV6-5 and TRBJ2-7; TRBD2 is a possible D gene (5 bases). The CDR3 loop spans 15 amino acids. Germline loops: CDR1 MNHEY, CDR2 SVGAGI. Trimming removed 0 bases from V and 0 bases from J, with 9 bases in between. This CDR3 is CASSYSTGSSYEQYF. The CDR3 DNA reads TGTGCCAGCAGTTACTCCACTGGGAGCTCCTACGAGCAGTACTTC.

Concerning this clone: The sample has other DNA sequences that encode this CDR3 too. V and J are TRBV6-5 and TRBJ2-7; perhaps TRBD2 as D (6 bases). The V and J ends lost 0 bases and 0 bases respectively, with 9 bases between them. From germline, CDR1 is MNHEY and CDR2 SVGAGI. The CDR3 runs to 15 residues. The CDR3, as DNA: TGTGCCAGCAGTTACTCGACCGGGAGCTCCTACGAGCAGTACTTC. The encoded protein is CASSYSTGSSYEQYF.

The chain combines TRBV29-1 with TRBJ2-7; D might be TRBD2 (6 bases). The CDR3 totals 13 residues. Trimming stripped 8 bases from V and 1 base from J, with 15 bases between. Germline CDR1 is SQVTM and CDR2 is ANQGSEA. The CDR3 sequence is CSFRLGGSYEQYF. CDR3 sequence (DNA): TGCAGCTTCCGACTAGGAGGGTCCTACGAGCAGTACTTC.

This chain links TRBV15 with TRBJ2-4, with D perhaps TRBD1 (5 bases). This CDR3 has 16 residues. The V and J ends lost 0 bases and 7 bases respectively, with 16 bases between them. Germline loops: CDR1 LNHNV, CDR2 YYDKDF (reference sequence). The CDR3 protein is CATSRDETRVGNIQYF. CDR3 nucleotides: TGTGCCACCAGCAGAGACGAGACCAGGGTCGGGAACATTCAGTACTTC.